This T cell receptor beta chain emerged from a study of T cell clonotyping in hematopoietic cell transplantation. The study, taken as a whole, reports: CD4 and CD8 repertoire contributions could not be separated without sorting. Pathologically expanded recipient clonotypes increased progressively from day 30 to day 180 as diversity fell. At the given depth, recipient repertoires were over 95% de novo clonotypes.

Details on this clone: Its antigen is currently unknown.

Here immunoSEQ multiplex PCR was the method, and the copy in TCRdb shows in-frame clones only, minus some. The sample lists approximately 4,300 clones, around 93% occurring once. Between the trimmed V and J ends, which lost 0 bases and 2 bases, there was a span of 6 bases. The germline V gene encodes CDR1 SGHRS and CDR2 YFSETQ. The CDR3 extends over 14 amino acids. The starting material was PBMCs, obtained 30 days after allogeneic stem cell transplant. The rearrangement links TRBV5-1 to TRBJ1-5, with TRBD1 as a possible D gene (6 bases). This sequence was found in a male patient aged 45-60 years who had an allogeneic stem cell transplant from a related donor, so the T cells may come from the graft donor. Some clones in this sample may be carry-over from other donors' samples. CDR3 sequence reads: CASSLAGGNQPQHF. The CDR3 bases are TGCGCCAGCAGCTTGGCAGGGGGCAATCAGCCCCAGCATTTT.